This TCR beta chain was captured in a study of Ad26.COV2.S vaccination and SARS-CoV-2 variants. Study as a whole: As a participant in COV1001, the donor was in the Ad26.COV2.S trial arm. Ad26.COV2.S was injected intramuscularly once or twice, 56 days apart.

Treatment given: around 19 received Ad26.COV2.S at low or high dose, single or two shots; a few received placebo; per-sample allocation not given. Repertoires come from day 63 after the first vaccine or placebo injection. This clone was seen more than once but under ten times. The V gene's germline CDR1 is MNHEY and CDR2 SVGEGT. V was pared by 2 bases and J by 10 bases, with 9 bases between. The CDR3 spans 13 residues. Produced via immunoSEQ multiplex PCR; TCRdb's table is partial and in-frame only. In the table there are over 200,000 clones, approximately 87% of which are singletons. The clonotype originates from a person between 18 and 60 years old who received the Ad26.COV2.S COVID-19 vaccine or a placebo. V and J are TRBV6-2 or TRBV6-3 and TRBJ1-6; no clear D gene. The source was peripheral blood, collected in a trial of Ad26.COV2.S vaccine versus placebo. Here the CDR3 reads CASSYGYLSPLHF. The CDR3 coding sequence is TGTGCCAGCAGTTACGGGTATCTGTCACCCCTCCACTTT.